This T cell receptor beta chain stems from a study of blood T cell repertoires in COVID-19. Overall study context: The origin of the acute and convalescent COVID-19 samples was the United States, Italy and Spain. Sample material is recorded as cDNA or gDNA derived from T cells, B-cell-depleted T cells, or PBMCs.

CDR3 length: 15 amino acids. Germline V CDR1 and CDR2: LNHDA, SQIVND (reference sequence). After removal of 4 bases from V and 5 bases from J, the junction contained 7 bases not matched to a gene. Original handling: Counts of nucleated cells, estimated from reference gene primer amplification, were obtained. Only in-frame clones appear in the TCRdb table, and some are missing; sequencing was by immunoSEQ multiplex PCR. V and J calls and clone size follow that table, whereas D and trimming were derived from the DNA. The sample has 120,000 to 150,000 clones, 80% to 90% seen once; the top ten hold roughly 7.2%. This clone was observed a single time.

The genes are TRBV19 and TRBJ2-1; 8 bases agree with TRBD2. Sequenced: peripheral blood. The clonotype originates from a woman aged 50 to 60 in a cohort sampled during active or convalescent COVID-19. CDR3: CASSTQRGINNEQFF. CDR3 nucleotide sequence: TGTGCCAGTAGTACCCAGCGGGGGATCAACAATGAGCAGTTCTTC.